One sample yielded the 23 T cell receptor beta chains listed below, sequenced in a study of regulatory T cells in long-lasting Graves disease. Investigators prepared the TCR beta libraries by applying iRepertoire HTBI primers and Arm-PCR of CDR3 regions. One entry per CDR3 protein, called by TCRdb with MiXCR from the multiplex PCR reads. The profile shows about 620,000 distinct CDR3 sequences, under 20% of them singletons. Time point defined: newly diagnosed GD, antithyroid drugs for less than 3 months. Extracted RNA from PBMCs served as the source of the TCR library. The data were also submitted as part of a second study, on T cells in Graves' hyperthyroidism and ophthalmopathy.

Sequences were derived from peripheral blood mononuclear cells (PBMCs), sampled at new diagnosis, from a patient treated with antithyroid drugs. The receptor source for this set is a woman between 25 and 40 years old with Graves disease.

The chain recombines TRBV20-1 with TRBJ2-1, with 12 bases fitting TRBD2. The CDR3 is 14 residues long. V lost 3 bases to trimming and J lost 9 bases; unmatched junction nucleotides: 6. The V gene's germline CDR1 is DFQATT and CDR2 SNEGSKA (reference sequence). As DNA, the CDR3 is TGCAGTGCTAGTCCCCCTAGCGGGAGGGGTGAGCAGTTCTTC. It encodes CSASPPSGRGEQFF.

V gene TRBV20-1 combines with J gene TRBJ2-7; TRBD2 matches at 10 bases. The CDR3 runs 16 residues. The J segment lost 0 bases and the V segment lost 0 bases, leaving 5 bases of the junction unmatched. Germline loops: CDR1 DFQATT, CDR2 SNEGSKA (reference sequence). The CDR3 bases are TGCAGTGCTAGAGATTTGCTAGCGGGGGACTCCTACGAGCAGTACTTC. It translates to CSARDLLAGDSYEQYF.

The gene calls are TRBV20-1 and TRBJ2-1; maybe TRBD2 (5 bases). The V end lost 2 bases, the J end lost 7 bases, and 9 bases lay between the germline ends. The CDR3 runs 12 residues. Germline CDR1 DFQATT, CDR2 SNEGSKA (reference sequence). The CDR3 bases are TGCAGTGCTAGAACCCCGGGGAATGAGCAGTTCTTC. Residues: CSARTPGNEQFF.

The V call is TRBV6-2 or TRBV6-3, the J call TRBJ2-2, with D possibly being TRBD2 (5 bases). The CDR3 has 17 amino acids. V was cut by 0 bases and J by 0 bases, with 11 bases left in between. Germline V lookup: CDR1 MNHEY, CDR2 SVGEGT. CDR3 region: CASSYSLALTNTGELFF. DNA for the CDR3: TGTGCCAGCAGTTACTCTTTAGCGTTAACGAACACCGGGGAGCTGTTTTTT.

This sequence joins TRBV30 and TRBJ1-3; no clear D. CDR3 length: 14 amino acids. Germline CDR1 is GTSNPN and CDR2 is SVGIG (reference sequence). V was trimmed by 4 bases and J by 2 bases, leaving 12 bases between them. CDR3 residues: CAWTRGGTGNTIYF. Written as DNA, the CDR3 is TGTGCCTGGACCCGCGGAGGGACTGGAAACACCATATATTTT.

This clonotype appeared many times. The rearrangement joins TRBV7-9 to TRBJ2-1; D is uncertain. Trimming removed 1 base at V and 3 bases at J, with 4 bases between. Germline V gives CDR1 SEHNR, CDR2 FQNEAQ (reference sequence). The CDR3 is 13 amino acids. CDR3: CASSLEFYNEQFF. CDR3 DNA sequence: TGTGCCAGCAGCTTAGAGTTCTACAATGAGCAGTTCTTC.

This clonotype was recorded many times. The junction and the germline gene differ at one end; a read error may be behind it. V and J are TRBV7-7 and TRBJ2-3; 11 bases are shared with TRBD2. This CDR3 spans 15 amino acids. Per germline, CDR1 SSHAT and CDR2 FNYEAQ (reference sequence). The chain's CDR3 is CASSLTSGVADTQYF. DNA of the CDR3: TGTGCTAGCAGCTTGACTAGCGGGGTTGCAGATACGCAGTATTTT.

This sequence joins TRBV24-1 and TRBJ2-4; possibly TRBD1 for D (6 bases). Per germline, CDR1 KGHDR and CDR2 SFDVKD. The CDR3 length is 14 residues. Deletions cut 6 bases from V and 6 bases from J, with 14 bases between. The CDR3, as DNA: TGTGCCACCAGTAACAGGGCTCAAGGAAACATTCAGTACTTC. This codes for CATSNRAQGNIQYF.

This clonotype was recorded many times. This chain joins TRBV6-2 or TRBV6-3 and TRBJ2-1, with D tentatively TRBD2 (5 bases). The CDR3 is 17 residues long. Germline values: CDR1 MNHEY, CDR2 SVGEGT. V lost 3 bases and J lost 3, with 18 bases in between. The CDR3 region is CASSYLREWRGYNEQFF. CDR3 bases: TGTGCCAGCAGTTATCTAAGGGAGTGGCGAGGCTACAATGAGCAGTTCTTC.

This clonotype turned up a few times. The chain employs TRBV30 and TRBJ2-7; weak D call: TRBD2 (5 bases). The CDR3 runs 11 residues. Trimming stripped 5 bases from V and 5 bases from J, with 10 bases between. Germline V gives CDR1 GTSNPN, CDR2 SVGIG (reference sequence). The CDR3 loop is CAWDYFHEQYF. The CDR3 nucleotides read TGTGCCTGGGACTACTTCCACGAGCAGTACTTC.

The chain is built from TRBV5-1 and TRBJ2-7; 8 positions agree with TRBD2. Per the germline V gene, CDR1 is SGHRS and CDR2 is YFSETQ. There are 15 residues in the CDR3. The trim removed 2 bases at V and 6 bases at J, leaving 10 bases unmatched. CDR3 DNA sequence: TGCGCCAGCAGCTTATCGGGGGGGATTCTTGCCGAGCAGTACTTC. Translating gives CASSLSGGILAEQYF.

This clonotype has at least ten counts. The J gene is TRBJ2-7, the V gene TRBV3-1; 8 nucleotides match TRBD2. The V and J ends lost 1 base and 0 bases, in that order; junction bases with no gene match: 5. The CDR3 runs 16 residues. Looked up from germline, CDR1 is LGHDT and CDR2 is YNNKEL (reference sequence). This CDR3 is CASSQGLAPSSYEQYF. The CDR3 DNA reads TGTGCCAGCAGCCAAGGACTAGCGCCAAGCTCCTACGAGCAGTACTTC.

The CDR3 DNA sequence: TGTGCCAGCAGCTTAGAAGGGGTAGAGCAGTTCTTC. It encodes CASSLEGVEQFF. V usage is TRBV7-9 and J usage is TRBJ2-1; the D gene is possibly TRBD1 (5 bases). CDR3 size: 12 residues. Germline loops: CDR1 SEHNR, CDR2 FQNEAQ (reference sequence). The germline V and J ends were trimmed by 1 base and 10 bases, with 8 bases remaining between them.

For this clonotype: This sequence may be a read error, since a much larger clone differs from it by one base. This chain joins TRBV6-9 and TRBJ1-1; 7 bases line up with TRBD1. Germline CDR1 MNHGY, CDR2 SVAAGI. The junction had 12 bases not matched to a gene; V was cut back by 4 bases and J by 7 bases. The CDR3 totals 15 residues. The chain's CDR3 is CASSFTNRGDIEAFF. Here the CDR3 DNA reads TGTGCCAGCAGTTTCACAAACAGGGGTGACATTGAAGCTTTCTTT.

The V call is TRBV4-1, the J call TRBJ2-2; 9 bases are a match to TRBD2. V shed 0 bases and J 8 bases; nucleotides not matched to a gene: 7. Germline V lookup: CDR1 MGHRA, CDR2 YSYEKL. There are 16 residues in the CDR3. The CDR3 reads CASSQDPAGGWGELFF. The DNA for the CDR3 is TGCGCCAGCAGCCAAGATCCGGCGGGAGGGTGGGGGGAGCTGTTTTTT.

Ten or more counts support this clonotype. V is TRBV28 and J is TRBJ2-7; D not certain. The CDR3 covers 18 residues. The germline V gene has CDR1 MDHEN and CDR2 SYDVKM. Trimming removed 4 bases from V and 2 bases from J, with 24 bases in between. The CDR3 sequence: CASSWLMRPSAKTYEQYF. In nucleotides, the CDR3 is TGTGCCAGCAGTTGGCTTATGAGACCCTCCGCCAAAACCTACGAGCAGTACTTC.

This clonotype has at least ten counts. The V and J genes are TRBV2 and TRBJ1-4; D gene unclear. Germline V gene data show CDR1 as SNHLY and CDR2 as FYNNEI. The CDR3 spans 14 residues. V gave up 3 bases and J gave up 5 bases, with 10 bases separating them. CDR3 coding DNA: TGTGCCAGCAGTGACTCGGGGTTGAATGAAAAACTGTTTTTT. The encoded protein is CASSDSGLNEKLFF.

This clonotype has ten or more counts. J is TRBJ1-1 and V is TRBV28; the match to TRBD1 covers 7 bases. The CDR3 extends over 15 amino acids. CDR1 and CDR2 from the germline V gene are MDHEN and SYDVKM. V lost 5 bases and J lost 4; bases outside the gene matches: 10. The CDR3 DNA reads TGTGCCAGCAGTCCCCCGGACAGGTCGGGCACTGAAGCTTTCTTT. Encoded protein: CASSPPDRSGTEAFF.

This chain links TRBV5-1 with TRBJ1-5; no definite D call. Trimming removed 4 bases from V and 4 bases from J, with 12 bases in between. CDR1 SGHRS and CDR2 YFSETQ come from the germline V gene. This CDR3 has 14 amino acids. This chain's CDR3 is CASSPDGVNQPQHF. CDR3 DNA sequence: TGCGCCAGCAGCCCCGACGGAGTGAATCAGCCCCAGCATTTT.

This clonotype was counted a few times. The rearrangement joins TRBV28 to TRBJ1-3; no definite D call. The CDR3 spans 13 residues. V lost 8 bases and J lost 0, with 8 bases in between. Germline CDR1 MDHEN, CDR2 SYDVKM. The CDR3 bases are TGTGCCAGCGGGGTCAGCTCTGGAAACACCATATATTTT. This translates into CASGVSSGNTIYF.

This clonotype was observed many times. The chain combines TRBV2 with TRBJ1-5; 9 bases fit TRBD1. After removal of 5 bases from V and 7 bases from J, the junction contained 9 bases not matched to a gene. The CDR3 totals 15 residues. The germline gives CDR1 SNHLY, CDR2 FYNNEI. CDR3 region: CASSSGTGKGQPQHF. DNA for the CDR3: TGTGCCAGCAGTTCCGGGACAGGGAAGGGGCAGCCCCAGCATTTT.

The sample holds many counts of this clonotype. This CDR3 is CASASGTGELFF. CDR3 DNA sequence: TGTGCCTCAGCATCGGGGACCGGGGAGCTGTTTTTT. This chain links TRBV6-1 with TRBJ2-2; weak D call: TRBD2 (5 bases). Trimming cost V 11 bases and J 5 bases, with 12 bases left between them. The germline gives CDR1 MNHNS, CDR2 SASEGT. This CDR3 contains 12 residues.

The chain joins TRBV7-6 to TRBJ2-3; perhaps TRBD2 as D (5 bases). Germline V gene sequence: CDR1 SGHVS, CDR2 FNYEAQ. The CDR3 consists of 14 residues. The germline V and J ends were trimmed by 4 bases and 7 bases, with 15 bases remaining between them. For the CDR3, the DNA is TGTGCCAGCAGCTCAAGCCCCGGGATTCATACGCAGTATTTT. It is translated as CASSSSPGIHTQYF.